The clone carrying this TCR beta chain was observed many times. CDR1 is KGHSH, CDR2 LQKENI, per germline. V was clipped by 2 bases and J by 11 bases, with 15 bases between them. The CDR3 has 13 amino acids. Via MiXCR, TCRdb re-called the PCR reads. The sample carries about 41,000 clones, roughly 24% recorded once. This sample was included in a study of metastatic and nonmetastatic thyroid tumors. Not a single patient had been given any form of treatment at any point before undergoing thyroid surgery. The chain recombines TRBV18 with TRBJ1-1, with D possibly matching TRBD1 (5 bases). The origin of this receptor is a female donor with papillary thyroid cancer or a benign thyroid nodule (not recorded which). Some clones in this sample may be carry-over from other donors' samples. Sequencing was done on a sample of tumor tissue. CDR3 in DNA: TGTGCCAGCTCACCAGGAACGGACCGGGACGCTTTCTTT. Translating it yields CASSPGTDRDAFF.